The following is a TCR beta chain sequence with its context. This record comes from a study of shared clonotypes between healthy human individuals. DNA at 200 ng, approximately 30,000 T cell genomes, went into sorted-subset replicate PCRs. The data were produced by immunoSEQ multiplex PCR, yet TCRdb's version contains in-frame clones alone and is incomplete. The sample carries 2 million to 3 million clones, roughly 93% recorded once. Germline CDR1 is SGHRS and CDR2 is YFSETQ. The CDR3 is 15 residues long. V dropped 3 bases and J dropped 0; count of bases not matched to a gene: 6. Within Nashville, Tennessee resided all donors, each a Caucasian adult.

Material for sequencing was naive CD4+ T cells from PBMCs. The sample's subset: CD45RA+ positively selected. This sequence was found in a man younger than 30 in good health. Some clones in this sample may be carry-over from other donors' samples. V gene TRBV5-1 combines with J gene TRBJ2-7; the match to TRBD1 covers 7 bases. The CDR3 coding sequence is TGCGCCAGCAGCTCGACAGGGCCGATCTCCTACGAGCAGTACTTC. This gives the protein CASSSTGPISYEQYF.